Here is one TCR beta chain with its context. The clone's antigen remains unknown. Base qualities are not recorded, but no much larger clone differs from it by a single base. In total, approximately 690 healthy bone marrow donors made up the cohort. Cohort members were all nominally healthy when sampled, although unrecorded immune exposures were likely present. The donor tested CMV seronegative and was one of the 352 seronegative cohort members. A peripheral blood sample was collected from each donor, and TCR beta sequencing was performed on peripheral blood mononuclear cells. The Qiagen DNeasy Blood Extraction Kit was used to extract genomic DNA from the blood cell samples. The V and J ends are trimmed by 4 bases and 0 bases, leaving 17 bases between them. The germline V gene encodes CDR1 SGDLS and CDR2 YYNGEE. The CDR3 contains 17 residues, cysteine and phenylalanine counted. The only DNA kept is the CDR3, 51 bases in frame from the first base.

The entry originates in a study of cytomegalovirus exposure and HLA in healthy donors (dated by TCRdb to 2017 to 2019). In the study overall: In an earlier analysis of fewer than 750 of the donors, less than 350 Gb of sequence data and 100 million or so unique TCR beta sequences from roughly 200 million T cells were reported. Because of strong linkage in the cohort, roughly five DR-DQ haplotypes were treated as single units for association and clustering. The number of donors typed differed by locus, with about 629-640 for A, B, C, DRB1 and DQB1, 522 for DQA1, 600 to 610 for DPA1, and some 440 for DPB1. All discovery cohort repertoires had been generated using a single sequencing platform. Using immunosequencing, the study profiled T cell repertoires from fewer than 850 subjects and related those repertoires to cytomegalovirus serostatus. To predict cytomegalovirus infection status, the study combined high-throughput TCR immunosequencing, statistical association of individual TCRs with disease status, and machine learning. In a later analysis, previously published TCR beta repertoires from 500 to 750 donors were re-analyzed and high-resolution HLA genotyping was added so that TCR occurrence patterns could be studied. The study aimed to test whether signatures of past pathogen exposure could be identified by cataloging public T cell receptors. In an earlier analysis of roughly 540 of the donors, high-throughput TCR beta sequencing was used to judge whether each TCR beta V gene segment behaved as functional or pseudogenic. Both class I and class II loci were covered by HLA typing, at four-digit resolution. Among under 450 genotyped donors of the cohort, an average of about 240,000 unique TCR beta nucleotide sequences were sequenced per donor, roughly 20% of them non-productive. An early release that covered roughly 600 HLA-typed donors contained approximately 300 gigabases of sequencing data and some 87 million unique TCR sequences. Donor age, sex, ethnicity and CMV serostatus were compiled alongside the repertoire data. A separate validation cohort of over 95 different subjects was used in addition to the approximately 610-subject first cohort. Rather than drawing on any new phenotypic data, the later analysis identified candidate immune exposures from TCR beta sequences and the way those sequences occurred across donors. In a later genetic analysis, genome-wide SNP genotypes for 398 of the 666 donors were used, and that subset was treated as a discovery cohort. Among the roughly 370 genotyped donors, around 81% belonged to the genetic ancestry cluster associated with self-reported Caucasian donors. Overall study outcomes, separate from this receptor: According to a later analysis, most CMV-associated TCR beta chains appeared to be HLA-restricted, and the HLA associations seemed to be driven largely by CMV exposure. Because HLA typing was unavailable for some donors at each locus, only the typed subset was used in association tests. According to the authors, the approach could potentially be generalized to other disease states and immunological phenotypes. An earlier analysis of around 600 of the donors showed that most TCR beta V segments appeared in productive rearrangements either about 87% or about 30% of the time, which broadly matched IMGT annotations. Strong co-occurrence of HLA alleles, especially DR and DQ, made assigning TCR associations to individual alleles difficult. For the cohort, immune exposure information was limited to CMV serostatus. The sequencing pipeline was judged likely to have produced a cluster of highly shared sequence variants as a technical artifact. In a later analysis, TCR association rates were found to vary across HLA loci, with the most associated TCRs seen for DRB1 alleles and the fewest for HLA-C alleles. An association between a missense DCLRE1C variant and V-gene and J-gene trimming of TCR beta chains was found in a later genetic analysis and replicated in an independent cohort. Compared with the approximately 670-donor mean, donors in an Asian-associated ancestry cluster had fewer N-insertions in productive TCRs, according to a later genetic analysis. In a later analysis, around 15,000 TCR beta sequences were associated with specific HLA alleles at a false discovery rate of 0.05. Only TCR beta chains were sequenced in this cohort, and the absence of alpha or paired-chain data limited detectable features. The study gave a list of some 150 TCR beta chains associated with cytomegalovirus. Because the 87-base-pair reads could not distinguish some IMGT-functional V segments, including TRBV6-2 and TRBV6-3, those segments were excluded. The classifier was reported to diagnose cytomegalovirus status with high specificity and sensitivity in both the original cohort and the validation cohort. Correlated functional status among segregating V segments might be attributable to linkage disequilibrium, but an unknown experimental factor could not be ruled out. A further reported finding was that TCR beta sequences accurately predicted the HLA-A and HLA-B alleles for most subjects in the first cohort. Because counts were too low, more than 15 rarely observed V segments, including chromosome 9 orphons, were excluded from the earlier analysis of fewer than 650 of the donors. Several of the top co-occurrence clusters appeared to be linked to parvovirus B19, influenza, CMV and Epstein-Barr virus, according to a later analysis. The presence/absence analyses assumed that sequencing depth was roughly uniform across donors, and that assumption may not be true. Most TCR sequences were observed very rarely across donors, whereas some public TCRs were present in many individuals. A few of the identified cytomegalovirus-associated TCR beta chains were confirmed in vitro to be specific for cytomegalovirus antigens. In a later analysis, HLA-associated TCR beta chains showed more clonal expansion and lower generation probabilities than non-associated chains that were equally common.

The library was obtained by the immunoSEQ multiplex PCR assay. For the multiplex PCR, a mixture combining 60 forward primers for TCR Vbeta segments and 13 reverse primers for TCR Jbeta segments was used. A multiplex PCR assay on genomic DNA amplified the CDR3 region of rearranged TCR beta genes. The Illumina HiSeq System was used to sequence the amplified TCR beta libraries as 87-base-pair reads. From the authors' description of their analysis: A later analysis counted approximately 84 million unique TCR beta chains across the 550 to 800 repertoires, and some 12 million of these chains were shared by at least two donors. Raw reads were error-corrected and collapsed into unique sequences with a nearest-neighbor algorithm that merged closely related sequences to remove PCR and sequencing errors. CDR3 sequences were aligned to IMGT reference sequences to assign V, D and J gene segments. For a sequence to be retained, a match of at least six nucleotides was required to both a V gene segment and a J gene segment. Rearrangements were classified as productive when the CDR3 lacked stop codons and remained in frame with V and J, and all other rearrangements were classified as non-productive. CDR3 was defined by IMGT convention, running from the second conserved V-encoded cysteine to the conserved J-encoded phenylalanine. Sequences without an unambiguous match to a single V gene segment were excluded from the earlier analysis of about 640 of the donors. An earlier analysis of several hundred of the donors classified V segments as functional when productive rearrangements were above 56.7% and as segregating when the standard deviation between donors was above 5%. A statistical classification framework was developed to diagnose cytomegalovirus status using the catalog of TCR beta chain sequences. In a later analysis, V and J genes were assigned by comparing TCR nucleotide sequences against IMGT/GENE-DB human TR gene sequences. Using the TCRdist pipeline, a later analysis assigned CDR3 sequences along with most-parsimonious VDJ recombination scenarios. In a later analysis, each TCR beta chain was defined by its CDR3 amino acid sequence together with its V-gene family, and reads without a unique V-gene family were excluded. As a way to deal with suspected cross-contamination and a sequencing artifact, a later analysis dropped 640 or so nucleotide sequences that were highly shared and had low generation probability. In a later analysis, a clonal expansion index for each public chain was calculated from normalized within-repertoire ranks of inferred template counts. A later analysis computed generation probabilities with a VDJ recombination model fitted to out-of-frame rearrangements, and checked the results against IGoR. A later analysis scored TCR-TCR, TCR-HLA and TCR-CMV co-occurrence with hypergeometric tests, applying a repertoire-size bias correction to TCR pairs. A later analysis estimated false discovery rates by permuting HLA or CMV assignments 20 times. In a later analysis, co-occurring TCRs were grouped using DBSCAN, and TCRdist sequence similarity was added for clustering within HLA-allele-positive subsets. Repertoires with fewer than 30,000 or more than 120,000 public chains were left out of co-occurrence clustering, as were a handful of repertoires with anomalous nucleotide sharing. In its TCRdb copy, this immuneACCESS table keeps in-frame sequences only and misses some clones. Where compared with another copy, unresolved V genes explain less than half of these, and the others have no known cause. D and trimming come from the DNA, and the V and J calls and clone size come from that table. The sample yields roughly 100,000 clones; around 73% were counted once. Under 1.5% of the sample comes from the top ten.

The sequenced material came from PBMCs. This TCR derives from a young man in good health and CMV-seronegative. This chain is built from TRBV9 and TRBJ1-3; the D region possibly corresponds to TRBD1 (6 bases align). The sequence in DNA is TGTGCCAGCAGCCCTCAGGGGCAAACCTCCTCTGGAAACACCATATATTTT. This gives the protein CASSPQGQTSSGNTIYF.